A selection of T cell receptor beta chains follows, all from one sample in a study of T cell changes during pregnancy in multiple sclerosis. The protocol was immunoSEQ multiplex PCR, while the TCRdb copy is restricted to in-frame clones and leaves out a portion. The repertoire holds around 75,000 clones, with roughly nine tenths as singletons. The sequencing here drew on peripheral blood, taken in the first trimester of pregnancy. The source of these receptors is a female donor in good health, enrolled as a control in a pregnancy study. CDR3s include the opening cysteine and the closing phenylalanine or tryptophan. D genes are given only for firm matches. The size entry is marked missing in some rows and otherwise reads once, few, many or a size class.

d_call,j_call,v_call,clone_size,cdr3_aa,cdr3_nt
NA,TRBJ2-7,TRBV9,NA,CASSSQQSSYEQYF,TGTGCCAGCAGCTCTCAACAGTCCTCCTACGAGCAGTACTTC
NA,TRBJ2-1,TRBV2,NA,CASSFSGNEQFF,TGTGCCAGCAGTTTCAGCGGCAATGAGCAGTTCTTC
NA,TRBJ2-3,TRBV9,once,CASSPDRPLSRGSADTQYF,TGTGCCAGCAGCCCGGACAGACCTTTGTCTAGGGGGAGCGCAGATACGCAGTATTTT
NA,TRBJ1-5,TRBV15,NA,CATSRGPYSNQPQHF,TGTGCCACCAGCAGGGGGCCTTATAGCAATCAGCCCCAGCATTTT
TRBD1,TRBJ1-1,TRBV2,medium-sized,CASSGKGASGTEAFF,TGTGCCAGCAGTGGTAAGGGGGCATCAGGAACTGAAGCTTTCTTT
NA,TRBJ1-1,TRBV27,few,CASSLSGSSEAFF,TGTGCCAGCAGTCTGTCGGGGTCGAGTGAAGCTTTCTTT
TRBD1,TRBJ1-1,TRBV18,once,CASSPPFTDRVPGNTEAFF,TGTGCCAGCTCACCACCGTTTACGGACAGGGTACCGGGGAACACTGAAGCTTTCTTT
TRBD1,TRBJ1-6,TRBV7-9,NA,CASTQGALANSPLHF,TGTGCCAGCACCCAGGGGGCACTCGCTAATTCACCCCTCCACTTT
TRBD1,TRBJ1-1,TRBV18,NA,CASSPLDRSMNTEAFF,TGTGCCAGCTCACCACTGGACAGGTCGATGAACACTGAAGCTTTCTTT
TRBD2,TRBJ2-3,TRBV14,NA,CASSQEGGGLAGSGAHRVTQYF,TGTGCCAGCAGCCAAGAGGGCGGGGGACTAGCGGGATCTGGCGCACATCGTGTTACGCAGTATTTT
TRBD1,TRBJ2-7,TRBV5-1,NA,CASNTLGTEGAEQYF,TGCGCCAGCAACACTCTAGGGACAGAAGGGGCCGAGCAGTACTTC
NA,TRBJ2-5,TRBV19,once,CASSISRTQETQYF,TGTGCCAGTAGTATAAGCCGGACACAAGAGACCCAGTACTTC
NA,TRBJ1-1,TRBV6-5,NA,CASSYSTGSTEAFF,TGTGCCAGCAGTTACTCCACTGGGAGCACTGAAGCTTTCTTT
NA,TRBJ2-1,TRBV27,NA,CASSLGAVSYNEQFF,TGTGCCAGCAGTTTAGGTGCAGTCTCCTACAATGAGCAGTTCTTC
NA,TRBJ2-3,TRBV4-2,NA,CASSQGERDTQYF,TGTGCCAGCAGCCAAGGTGAACGGGATACGCAGTATTTT
NA,TRBJ1-3,TRBV14,NA,CASSQVRGKNTIYF,TGTGCCAGCAGCCAAGTTCGCGGGAAAAACACCATATATTTT
TRBD1,TRBJ1-2,TRBV5-1,once,CASSWGQGAQISGYTF,TGCGCCAGCAGCTGGGGCCAGGGGGCGCAAATTAGCGGCTACACCTTC
TRBD1,TRBJ2-7,TRBV6-5,NA,CASSGQATYEQYF,TGTGCCAGCAGTGGACAGGCGACCTACGAGCAGTACTTC
TRBD2,TRBJ2-7,TRBV4-3,once,CASSPSGSYEQYF,TGCGCCAGCAGCCCTAGCGGGAGTTACGAGCAGTACTTC
NA,TRBJ2-6,TRBV28,NA,CASSLAGPSGANVLTF,TGTGCCAGCAGTTTAGCGGGCCCCTCTGGGGCCAACGTCCTGACTTTC
TRBD2,TRBJ2-1,TRBV10-1,NA,CASSESFASGILYNEQFF,TGCGCCAGCAGTGAGTCTTTCGCTAGCGGGATTCTCTACAATGAGCAGTTCTTC
NA,TRBJ2-6,TRBV28,NA,CASTLRHPTGANVLTF,TGTGCCAGCACCCTTCGACACCCCACTGGGGCCAACGTCCTGACTTTC
NA,TRBJ1-3,TRBV28,NA,CASGPGFSGNTIYF,TGTGCCAGCGGACCAGGGTTCTCTGGAAACACCATATATTTT
NA,TRBJ1-4,TRBV27,NA,CASSLYGTTNEKLFF,TGTGCCAGCAGTTTATACGGGACAACTAATGAAAAACTGTTTTTT
TRBD1,TRBJ1-4,TRBV29-1,NA,CSGGQGTTNEKLFF,TGCAGCGGGGGACAGGGGACAACTAATGAAAAACTGTTTTTT
TRBD1,TRBJ1-1,TRBV6-5,few,CASSMNRGAEAFF,TGTGCCAGCAGCATGAACAGGGGCGCTGAAGCTTTCTTT
TRBD1,TRBJ2-7,TRBV7-9,NA,CASTLGYGTAQEQYF,TGTGCCAGCACCCTAGGGTACGGGACAGCTCAAGAGCAGTACTTC
NA,TRBJ1-2,TRBV11-2,NA,CASSLAGAPLYGYTF,TGTGCCAGCAGCTTGGCAGGGGCCCCCTTGTATGGCTACACCTTC
TRBD2,TRBJ2-1,TRBV9,NA,CASSVTGTSGYNEQFF,TGTGCCAGCAGCGTAACCGGGACTAGCGGATACAATGAGCAGTTCTTC
NA,TRBJ1-1,TRBV20-1,NA,CSAGRDTEAFF,TGCAGTGCCGGTCGGGACACTGAAGCTTTCTTT
NA,TRBJ1-2,TRBV6-5,NA,CASSPPGYYGYTF,TGTGCCAGCAGCCCCCCCGGGTACTATGGCTACACCTTC
TRBD1,TRBJ2-2,TRBV2,few,CASTSTGYTGELFF,TGTGCCAGCACCTCGACAGGGTACACCGGGGAGCTGTTTTTT
NA,TRBJ2-2,TRBV4-3,NA,CASSQGAIAANTGELFF,TGCGCCAGCAGCCAAGGGGCAATAGCGGCGAACACCGGGGAGCTGTTTTTT
NA,TRBJ2-3,TRBV6-5,once,CASSYTRGATDTQYF,TGTGCCAGCAGTTACACACGGGGGGCGACAGATACGCAGTATTTT
NA,TRBJ1-2,TRBV5-1,NA,CASSLAPEYGYTF,TGCGCCAGCAGCTTGGCCCCAGAATATGGCTACACCTTC
TRBD1,TRBJ1-1,TRBV4-1,NA,CASSQLPGQGSGTEAFF,TGCGCCAGCAGCCAATTGCCTGGACAGGGTAGCGGTACTGAAGCTTTCTTT
NA,TRBJ1-1,TRBV10-2,once,CASRLGTNTEAFF,TGCGCCAGCAGGCTCGGGACAAACACTGAAGCTTTCTTT
TRBD1,TRBJ1-2,TRBV18,NA,CASRDRGLVYGYTF,TGTGCCAGCCGCGACAGGGGGCTCGTGTATGGCTACACCTTC
NA,TRBJ2-7,TRBV19,NA,CASSIVTGSNSYEQYF,TGTGCCAGTAGTATAGTGACGGGGTCCAATTCCTACGAGCAGTACTTC
NA,TRBJ2-5,TRBV30,NA,CAWSHSSLKTQYF,TGTGCCTGGAGCCATAGCAGTCTAAAGACCCAGTACTTC
NA,TRBJ1-2,TRBV7-9,NA,CASSTSDMGQKIYGYTF,TGTGCCAGCAGCACTAGTGACATGGGCCAGAAGATCTATGGCTACACCTTC
NA,TRBJ1-5,TRBV2,NA,CASSGPMANQPQHF,TGTGCCAGCAGTGGGCCGATGGCAAATCAGCCCCAGCATTTT
TRBD1,TRBJ1-2,TRBV2,NA,CASSEGQSIPFYGYTF,TGTGCCAGCAGTGAGGGACAGTCTATTCCCTTCTATGGCTACACCTTC
NA,TRBJ1-2,TRBV10-2,NA,CASGGSGYGYTF,TGCGCCAGCGGGGGGAGTGGCTATGGCTACACCTTC
NA,TRBJ1-1,TRBV7-2,NA,CASSFGTSNTEAFF,TGTGCCAGCAGCTTTGGGACAAGCAACACTGAAGCTTTCTTT
TRBD2,TRBJ2-1,TRBV5-4,NA,CASRSRGGAREQFF,TGTGCCAGCAGATCCCGCGGGGGGGCGAGGGAGCAGTTCTTC
TRBD1,TRBJ2-7,TRBV5-1,few,CASSLYRGQGEQYF,TGCGCCAGCAGCTTGTACAGGGGACAGGGCGAGCAGTACTTC
TRBD1,TRBJ1-2,TRBV28,NA,CASSSSPGGYGYTF,TGTGCCAGCAGCTCATCTCCAGGGGGCTATGGCTACACCTTC
NA,TRBJ2-1,TRBV5-1,NA,CASSSRGTSRNEQFF,TGCGCCAGCAGCTCCCGGGGGACCTCTCGGAATGAGCAGTTCTTC
NA,TRBJ2-4,TRBV11-3,few,CASSGDLAKNIQYF,TGTGCCAGCAGCGGGGACTTAGCCAAAAACATTCAGTACTTC
NA,TRBJ2-7,TRBV7-2,NA,CASSLGGGGSYEQYF,TGTGCCAGCAGCTTGGGAGGGGGGGGATCCTACGAGCAGTACTTC
TRBD1,TRBJ2-7,TRBV28,once,CASTGDRHYEQYF,TGTGCCAGCACCGGGGACAGACACTACGAGCAGTACTTC